The present TCR beta chain was sequenced within a study of T cell responses to AZD1222 COVID-19 vaccine. The repertoire was sequenced with immunoSEQ multiplex PCR; TCRdb's copy has only in-frame clones and lacks some. Of under 130,000 clones listed, nearly 90% are singletons. The V end was cut by 0 bases, the J end by 5 bases, with 10 bases between. In germline, CDR1 is LNHNV, CDR2 YYDKDF (reference sequence). CDR3 length equals 14 residues. This receptor was identified in an adult who received the AZD1222 COVID-19 vaccine. The rearrangement links TRBV15 to TRBJ1-2; TRBD1 is a possible D gene (6 bases). The sequenced sample was peripheral blood, obtained 28 days after the second AZD1222 dose. The CDR3 reads CATSRDTGQYGYTF. The CDR3 bases are TGTGCCACCAGCAGAGATACAGGACAGTATGGCTACACCTTC.